These 25 T cell receptor beta chains came from one sample sequenced in a study of identical twins. TCRdb independently ran MiXCR on the 5' RACE reads; one entry per CDR3 protein. This sample carries 1.5 million to 2 million distinct CDR3 sequences, more than 30% of them seen once, and the ten largest clones take about 0.27%. Input material: cord blood. Every receptor here comes from a newborn girl in good health.

The V and J genes are TRBV24-1 and TRBJ2-2; D call uncertain. V lost 6 bases to trimming and J lost 0 bases, with 7 bases between them. This CDR3 has 14 residues. CDR1 is KGHDR and CDR2 is SFDVKD in the germline V gene. CDR3 residues: CATSTFPNTGELFF. CDR3 nucleotide sequence: TGTGCCACCAGTACCTTCCCGAACACCGGGGAGCTGTTTTTT.

This clonotype was recorded many times. The chain is built from TRBV9 and TRBJ1-2; D ambiguous. The CDR3 spans 11 residues. Germline CDR1 SGDLS, CDR2 YYNGEE. V gave up 2 bases and J gave up 6 bases, with 5 bases separating them. In DNA, the CDR3 is TGTGCCAGCAGCGTTAGGGATGGCTACACCTTC. Translation: CASSVRDGYTF.

A remark on this clonotype: This may arise from a read error, as a much more abundant clone is one base away. The chain couples TRBV3-1 to TRBJ2-1; D unresolved. The CDR3 length is 15 residues. Germline CDR1 LGHDT, CDR2 YNNKEL (reference sequence). Trimming cost V 0 bases and J 0 bases, with 6 bases left between them. For the CDR3, the DNA is TGTGCCAGCAGCCAAGAGTGGGGCTCCTACAATGAGCAGTTCTTC. Translation: CASSQEWGSYNEQFF.

A few counts support this clonotype. The CDR3 bases are TGTGCCAGCAGCTTAGCGCTAGACAGGGGTTTTGGGACCCAGTACTTC. Protein product: CASSLALDRGFGTQYF. The chain is built from TRBV7-6 and TRBJ2-4; 8 nucleotides align to TRBD1. The end of the DNA fits TRBJ2-5 better, so the J call may be wrong. CDR3 length equals 16 residues. Germline-derived CDR1 and CDR2 are SGHVS and FNYEAQ.

This clonotype was seen at least ten times. The chain joins TRBV20-1 to TRBJ2-3; TRBD2 aligns across 11 bases. The V segment lost 6 bases and the J segment 9 bases; nucleotides outside the gene matches: 5. The CDR3 is 12 residues long. Per the germline V gene, CDR1 is DFQATT and CDR2 is SNEGSKA (reference sequence). CDR3 sequence reads: CSASTSGETQYF. CDR3 nucleotide sequence: TGCAGTGCATCGACTAGCGGGGAGACGCAGTATTTT.

This clonotype was recorded a few times. The chain carries TRBV20-1 and TRBJ2-1; D is possibly TRBD2 (6 bases). The CDR3 runs to 14 residues. The germline gives CDR1 DFQATT, CDR2 SNEGSKA (reference sequence). The V and J ends lost 6 bases and 2 bases respectively, with 14 bases between them. The CDR3 is CSAGGRGAYNEQFF. In DNA, the CDR3 is TGCAGTGCGGGGGGTCGAGGGGCCTACAATGAGCAGTTCTTC.

The chain combines TRBV7-6 with TRBJ2-1; TRBD2 matches 10 bases. The CDR3 runs 17 residues. Germline V CDR1 and CDR2: SGHVS, FNYEAQ. The V segment lost 0 bases and the J segment 4 bases; nucleotides outside the gene matches: 6. For the CDR3, the DNA is TGTGCCAGCAGCTTAGCCTCTTTGACTAGCGGGTACAATGAGCAGTTCTTC. Translation: CASSLASLTSGYNEQFF.

V and J are TRBV25-1 and TRBJ1-1; 12 nucleotides match TRBD1. Germline CDR1 is MGHDK and CDR2 is SYGVNS. V shed 3 bases, J shed 5 bases, and the junction held 4 bases outside the gene matches. This CDR3 is built from 15 residues. CDR3 nucleotide sequence: TGTGCCAGCAGTGAGTGGGACAGGGGGCGTACTGAAGCTTTCTTT. Residues: CASSEWDRGRTEAFF.

The table lists this clonotype with a few counts. V and J are TRBV20-1 and TRBJ2-3; maybe TRBD2 (6 bases). The CDR3 has 16 amino acids. Germline CDR1 is DFQATT and CDR2 is SNEGSKA (reference sequence). V lost 0 bases and J lost 4, with 17 bases in between. In DNA form, the CDR3 reads TGCAGTGCTAGAGATCGTGAACTAGCCTATGCAGATACGCAGTATTTT. Amino acid sequence: CSARDRELAYADTQYF.

The chain employs TRBV20-1 and TRBJ2-1, with D possibly being TRBD1 or TRBD2 (5 bases each). The CDR3 runs to 14 residues. The germline V gene encodes CDR1 DFQATT and CDR2 SNEGSKA (reference sequence). V was clipped by 0 bases and J by 6 bases, with 12 bases between them. The CDR3 sequence is CSARDLRGPNEQFF. The CDR3 bases are TGCAGTGCTAGAGATCTTCGGGGCCCCAATGAGCAGTTCTTC.

The chain couples TRBV25-1 to TRBJ2-2; TRBD2 matches 11 bases. Germline lookup yields CDR1 MGHDK and CDR2 SYGVNS. The CDR3 contains 14 residues. Trimming cost V 5 bases and J 7 bases; bases outside gene matches: 3. CDR3 sequence: CASSPGTSGGELFF. The CDR3, as DNA: TGTGCCAGCAGTCCGGGGACTAGCGGCGGGGAGCTGTTTTTT.

This clonotype has only one observation. This could be a read error, since a much larger clone is one nucleotide away. The chain is built from TRBV5-1 and TRBJ2-1, with D perhaps given as TRBD1 or TRBD2 (6 bases each). The end of the DNA fits TRBJ2-7 better, so the J call may be wrong. Germline assignment: CDR1 SGHRS and CDR2 YFSETQ. The length of the CDR3 is 19 residues. The DNA of the CDR3 is TGCGCCAGCAGCCTCGGTGCTATCCCCGGGGGCCCTTCCTACAATGAGCAGTACTTC. Its protein is CASSLGAIPGGPSYNEQYF.

V and J are TRBV27 and TRBJ2-7; TRBD2 matches at 11 bases. The V and J ends lost 5 bases and 4 bases, in that order; junction bases with no gene match: 7. CDR1 is MNHEY and CDR2 is SMNVEV in the germline V gene (reference sequence). This CDR3 comprises 15 residues. In DNA, the CDR3 is TGTGCCAGCAGTCCTCAACTAGCGGGGGAATACGAGCAGTACTTC. This translates into CASSPQLAGEYEQYF.

CDR3 DNA: TGCGCCAGCAGCTGGACTAGCGGGGCCGGGGAGCTGTTTTTT. This translates into CASSWTSGAGELFF. The rearrangement links TRBV5-1 to TRBJ2-2; 12 nucleotides agree with TRBD2. This CDR3 region has 14 residues. Trimming removed 3 bases from V and 6 bases from J; junction bases left unmatched: 0. Germline V gives CDR1 SGHRS, CDR2 YFSETQ.

This clonotype turned up a few times. The rearrangement links TRBV30 to TRBJ2-7; 8 bases align to TRBD2. Germline V gene sequence: CDR1 GTSNPN, CDR2 SVGIG (reference sequence). Trimming removed 3 bases from V and 2 bases from J; junction bases left unmatched: 0. The CDR3 spans 12 residues. In DNA form, the CDR3 reads TGTGCCTGGAGGGGACTAGCCTACGAGCAGTACTTC. It translates to CAWRGLAYEQYF. The complete variable domain, with remaining parts taken from reference TRBV30 and TRBJ2-7, reads SQTIHQWPATLVQPVGSPLSLECTVEGTSNPNLYWYRQAAGRGLQLLFYSVGIGQISSEVPQNLSASRPQDRQFILSSKKLLLSDSGFYLCAWRGLAYEQYFGPGTRLTVT.

This clonotype turned up a few times. The chain recombines TRBV24-1 with TRBJ2-1; 12 bases are shared with TRBD2. The germline V gene encodes CDR1 KGHDR and CDR2 SFDVKD. The CDR3 covers 16 residues. Trimming cost V 4 bases and J 9 bases; bases outside gene matches: 9. CDR3 loop: CATSEPTSGSNGEQFF. CDR3 DNA sequence: TGTGCCACCAGTGAACCGACTAGCGGGAGTAACGGTGAGCAGTTCTTC.

This clonotype was observed a handful of times. J is TRBJ1-2 and V is TRBV12-3 or TRBV12-4; D ambiguous. This CDR3 spans 13 amino acids. V shed 6 bases and J shed 3 bases, with 11 bases lying between them. The CDR3 spells CASSPTPDYGYTF. The CDR3, as DNA: TGTGCCAGCAGCCCCACCCCCGACTATGGCTACACCTTC.

This clonotype was counted between two and nine times. This chain connects TRBV9 to TRBJ2-7; possibly TRBD2 for D (6 bases). Germline assignment: CDR1 SGDLS and CDR2 YYNGEE. Deletions cut 4 bases from V and 3 bases from J, with 17 bases between. The CDR3 contains 15 residues. CDR3 protein: CASSPSTGRVYEQYF. The CDR3 nucleotides are TGTGCCAGCAGCCCCTCTACCGGGAGAGTCTACGAGCAGTACTTC.

This clonotype was counted only a few times. The genes are TRBV6-5 and TRBJ1-2; 7 bases line up with TRBD1. The CDR3 consists of 18 residues. Germline CDR1 MNHEY, CDR2 SVGAGI. V was clipped by 0 bases and J by 3 bases; unmatched bases: 13. The CDR3 region is CASSYSKGQAPSYYGYTF. The CDR3 DNA reads as TGTGCCAGCAGTTACTCGAAAGGACAGGCCCCAAGCTACTATGGCTACACCTTC.

The chain combines TRBV6-1 with TRBJ1-5; no reliable D call. Germline V gene lookup returns CDR1 MNHNS and CDR2 SASEGT. The CDR3 totals 16 residues. Between the trimmed V and J ends, which lost 1 base and 6 bases, there was a span of 16 bases. Here the CDR3 DNA reads TGTGCCAGCAGTGAAGGGCCGGCAGGCCGGGGTCAGCCCCAGCATTTT. Translation: CASSEGPAGRGQPQHF.

V and J are TRBV20-1 and TRBJ2-4; tentatively, D is TRBD1 (6 bases). V was shortened by 1 base and J by 0 bases, with 13 bases between the two germline ends. This CDR3 has 16 amino acids. Germline V gives CDR1 DFQATT, CDR2 SNEGSKA (reference sequence). The CDR3 bases are TGCAGTGCTAGAGCGGGCAGGGGCCTAGCCAAAAACATTCAGTACTTC. Its protein is CSARAGRGLAKNIQYF.

This chain uses TRBV2 with TRBJ1-5; D gene ambiguous. Germline V gene lookup returns CDR1 SNHLY and CDR2 FYNNEI. The CDR3 spans 13 residues. Trimming stripped 7 bases from V and 4 bases from J, with 11 bases between. The CDR3 DNA is TGTGCCAGCAACCTCGGCCCTAATCAGCCCCAGCATTTT. Residues: CASNLGPNQPQHF.

This clonotype was counted a few times. The chain uses TRBV7-9 and TRBJ2-3, with 12 bases that match TRBD2. Germline lookup yields CDR1 SEHNR and CDR2 FQNEAQ (reference sequence). J was trimmed by 0 bases and V by 1 base; bases with no gene match: 8. CDR3 length: 19 amino acids. This chain's CDR3 is CASSLGGLAGSPSTDTQYF. CDR3 DNA: TGTGCCAGCAGCTTAGGGGGACTAGCGGGCTCTCCTAGCACAGATACGCAGTATTTT.

The table lists this clonotype with a count of one. The V call is TRBV19, the J call TRBJ2-3; 12 nucleotides agree with TRBD2. Germline CDR1 and CDR2: LNHDA and SQIVND (reference sequence). There are 16 residues in the CDR3. The V gene end was trimmed by 7 bases and the J gene end by 5 bases; junction bases not matched to a gene: 10. The CDR3 DNA reads TGTGCCAGTATTCCGGCTAGCGGGGGGGCCAAAGATACGCAGTATTTT. Protein: CASIPASGGAKDTQYF. Based on the CDR3 plus reference TRBV19 and TRBJ2-3, the full variable domain is DGGITQSPKYLFRKEGQNVTLSCEQNLNHDAMYWYRQDPGQGLRLIYYSQIVNDFQKGDIAEGYSVSREKKESFPLTVTSAQKNPTAFYLCASIPASGGAKDTQYFGPGTRLTVL.

In its sample, this clonotype was seen many times. The junction departs from germline at one end; a sequencing error may be responsible. V and J are TRBV9 and TRBJ2-3, with D hard to call. The CDR3 sequence is 12 residues long. Germline lookup yields CDR1 SGDLS and CDR2 YYNGEE. In nucleotides, the CDR3 is TGCGCCAGCAGCGTGTCCGGAGATACGCAGTATTTT. Amino acid sequence: CASSVSGDTQYF. Using reference TRBV9 and TRBJ2-3 for the parts outside the CDR3, the full variable domain is DSGVTQTPKHLITATGQRVTLRCSPRSGDLSVYWYQQSLDQGLQFLIQYYNGEERAKGNILERFSAQQFPDLHSELNLSSLELGDSALYFCASSVSGDTQYFGPGTRLTVL.